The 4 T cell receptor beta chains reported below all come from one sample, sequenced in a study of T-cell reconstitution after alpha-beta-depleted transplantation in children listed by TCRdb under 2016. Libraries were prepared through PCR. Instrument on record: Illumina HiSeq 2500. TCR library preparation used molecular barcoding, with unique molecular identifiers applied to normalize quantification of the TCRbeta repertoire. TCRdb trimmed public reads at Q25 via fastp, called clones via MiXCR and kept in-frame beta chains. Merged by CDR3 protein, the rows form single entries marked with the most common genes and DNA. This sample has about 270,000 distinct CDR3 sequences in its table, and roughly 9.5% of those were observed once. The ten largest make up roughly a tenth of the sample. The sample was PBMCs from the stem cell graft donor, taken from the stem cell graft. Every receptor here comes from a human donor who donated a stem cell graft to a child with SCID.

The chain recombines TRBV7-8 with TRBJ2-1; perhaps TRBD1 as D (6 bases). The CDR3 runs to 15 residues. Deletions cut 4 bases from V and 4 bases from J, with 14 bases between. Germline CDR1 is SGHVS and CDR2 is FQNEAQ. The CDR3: CASSSEGELYNEQFF. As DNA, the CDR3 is TGTGCCAGCAGCTCCGAGGGGGAACTTTACAATGAGCAGTTCTTC.

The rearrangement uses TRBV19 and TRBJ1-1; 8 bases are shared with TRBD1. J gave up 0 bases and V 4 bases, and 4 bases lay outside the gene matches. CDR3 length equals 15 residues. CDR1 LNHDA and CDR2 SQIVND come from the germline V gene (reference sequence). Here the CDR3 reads CASSTATGVNTEAFF. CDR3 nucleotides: TGTGCCAGTAGTACTGCGACAGGGGTGAACACTGAAGCTTTCTTT.

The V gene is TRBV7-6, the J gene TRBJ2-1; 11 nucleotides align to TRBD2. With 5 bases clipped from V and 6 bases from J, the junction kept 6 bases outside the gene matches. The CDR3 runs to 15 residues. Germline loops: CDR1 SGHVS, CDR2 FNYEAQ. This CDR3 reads CASSLTSGSLNEQFF. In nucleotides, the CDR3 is TGTGCCAGCAGCCTAACTAGCGGGAGCCTCAATGAGCAGTTCTTC.

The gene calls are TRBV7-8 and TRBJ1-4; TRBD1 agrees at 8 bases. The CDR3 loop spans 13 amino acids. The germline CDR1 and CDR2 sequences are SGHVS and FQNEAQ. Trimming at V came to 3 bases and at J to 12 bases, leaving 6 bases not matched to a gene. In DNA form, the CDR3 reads TGTGCCAGCAGCTTGGCAGGGGGCATCGAACTGTTTTTT. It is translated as CASSLAGGIELFF.